This entry is about one T cell receptor beta chain. This clonotype has a single count. What this receptor recognizes is not known. Qualities for individual bases were not recorded, and no much larger clone is one base off. One read yields weak evidence. Libraries were prepared through RT-PCR. Instrument used: Illumina HiSeq 2500. TCRdb passed the public sequencing reads through fastp at Q25 and MiXCR, retaining productive beta sequences. Every distinct CDR3 protein forms one entry, paired with its most common genes and DNA. The table for this sample lists 610,000 or so distinct CDR3 sequences; 14% of them were counted only once. Roughly 11% of the sample is held by the ten biggest clonotypes. The data originate from a study of response to subunit inactivated influenza vaccine (dated by TCRdb to 2016 to 2019). Broadly, across the study: Deep quantitative profiling of the T cell receptor repertoire was used in the study to follow responses to a trivalent subunit inactivated influenza vaccine. Results and caveats for the whole study, not just this receptor: The authors suggested that each seasonal influenza vaccination may recruit only a limited number of new T cells.

The sequence derives from a man aged 50 to 60 who received an inactivated influenza vaccine. Donor details come from another sample of the same person, matched by shared clones. The sample was PBMCs from blood, taken 11 to 12 days after vaccination.

The CDR3 has the sequence CSATYNEQFF. The DNA reads as follows: TGCAGTGCTACATACAATGAGCAGTTCTTC. The chain is encoded by TRBV20-1 joined to TRBJ2-1, with the D segment identity uncertain. The cysteine opens and the phenylalanine closes a CDR3 of 10 amino acids. The kept DNA is CDR3 alone, 30 bases in frame from the first base. CDR1 and CDR2, per the germline V gene (reference sequence), are DFQATT and SNEGSKA. At the junction V is shortened by 4 bases and J by 4 bases, with 2 bases in between.